Listed below are T cell receptor beta chains from one sample, sequenced in a study of blood T cell repertoires in COVID-19. TCRdb's table, derived via immunoSEQ multiplex PCR, lists solely in-frame clones and lacks some. The table records 45,000 to 60,000 clones, around 73% of them present only once. Sequencing was performed on PBMCs or T cells enriched from blood (not recorded which). Receptor source: a woman aged 50 to 65 with acute COVID-19. Each CDR3 is given with its conserved first and last residue. A D gene is named only where the DNA matches it firmly. The size field is filled for only some rows; it gives once, few, many or a size class.

>TRBJ1-4|.|few|TRBV6-5
TGTGCCAGCAGACGACAGGTTTGGGCTAATGAAAAACTGTTTTTT
CASRRQVWANEKLFF
>TRBJ2-7|TRBD2|.|TRBV30
TGTGCCTGGAGAGGCGGGGGGTACGAGCAGTACTTC
CAWRGGGYEQYF
>TRBJ2-7|TRBD1|.|TRBV30
TGTGCCTGGGTGGGACAGGGGCCTTACGAGCAGTACTTC
CAWVGQGPYEQYF
>TRBJ1-1|.|.|TRBV27
TGTGCCAGCAGTTACACGACAGGTGGATTTCGGGCTTTCTTT
CASSYTTGGFRAFF
>TRBJ1-2|.|.|TRBV7-6
TGTGCCAGCAGCCAGGGAACTGCTAACTATGGCTACACCTTC
CASSQGTANYGYTF
>TRBJ2-7|TRBD1|.|TRBV7-8
TGTGCCAGCAGCTCAACCGGGACAGGGGCCTACGAGCAGTACTTC
CASSSTGTGAYEQYF
>TRBJ1-1|.|few|TRBV24-1
TGTGCCACCAGTGATCGCCGGTTCACTGAAGCTTTCTTT
CATSDRRFTEAFF
>TRBJ2-3|TRBD1|.|TRBV2
TGTGCCAGCATCCAGGACAGGGTTATCACAGATACGCAGTATTTT
CASIQDRVITDTQYF
>TRBJ2-1|TRBD1|.|TRBV19
TGTGCCAGTAGTATTGTAGGGACAGGGTACAATGAGCAGTTCTTC
CASSIVGTGYNEQFF
>TRBJ1-2|.|.|TRBV19
TGTGCCAGTAACGAACAGGCGGGGTTCTATGGCTACACCTTC
CASNEQAGFYGYTF
>TRBJ1-1|TRBD1|.|TRBV6-5
TGTGCCAGCAGGTCCGGGACAGGGGGCACTGAAGCTTTCTTT
CASRSGTGGTEAFF
>TRBJ2-7|TRBD1|.|TRBV3-1/TRBV3-2
TGTGCCAGCAGCCAACCCCCGGCGGGACAGGGGGCCCACGAGCAGTACTTC
CASSQPPAGQGAHEQYF
>TRBJ1-1|TRBD1|.|TRBV6-5
TGTGCCAGCAGCCGGACAGGCGGGGACACTGAAGCTTTCTTT
CASSRTGGDTEAFF
>TRBJ1-2|.|few|TRBV11-2
TGTGCCAGCAGCCCCCGTCGGGGGATGGCTGGCTACACCTTC
CASSPRRGMAGYTF
>TRBJ1-2|.|.|TRBV18
TGTGCCAGCTCACCACTTCAGGGTGGGGATGGCTACACCTTC
CASSPLQGGDGYTF
>TRBJ1-2|.|.|TRBV5-1
TGCGCCAGCAGGTCGGGGACAAGGAATGGGTATGGCTACACCTTC
CASRSGTRNGYGYTF
>TRBJ2-3|TRBD2|.|TRBV5-1
TGCGCCAGCAGCTTGGGGGTAGCGGGAGCCACAGATACGCAGTATTTT
CASSLGVAGATDTQYF
>TRBJ1-2|TRBD1|.|TRBV19
TGTGCCAGTAGTATATTCCCGGGACAGGGTCGAGGCTACACCTTC
CASSIFPGQGRGYTF
>TRBJ1-3|.|once|TRBV30
TGTGCCTGGAGTGTCGGGCCAGGGGTCTCTGGAAACACCATATATTTT
CAWSVGPGVSGNTIYF
>TRBJ1-2|.|.|TRBV28
TGTGCCAGCTCAGGAGGGGCCATAGCTGGCTACACCTTC
CASSGGAIAGYTF
>TRBJ1-2|.|.|TRBV2
TGTGCCAGCAGGACGACAGCTCAAAACTATGGCTACACCTTC
CASRTTAQNYGYTF
>TRBJ2-2|.|few|TRBV4-1
TGCGCCAGCAGCCAAGGGGCCCTGGAGCGGAACGGGGAGCTGTTTTTT
CASSQGALERNGELFF
>TRBJ2-3|TRBD2|.|TRBV7-8
TGTGCCAGCAGCTTAGCGGCGGGGGGCACAGATACGCAGTATTTT
CASSLAAGGTDTQYF
>TRBJ2-4|TRBD1|.|TRBV5-1
TGCGCCAGCAGCCCGGGACAGGGGGGAGGTATTCAGTACTTC
CASSPGQGGGIQYF
>TRBJ2-1|.|once|TRBV6-1
TGTGCCAGCAGTGATGGAGGGAGAACCCACAATGAGCAGTTCTTC
CASSDGGRTHNEQFF
>TRBJ2-3|.|.|TRBV7-2
TGTGCCAGCAGCGCAGCCCCGGGACTGCGCACAGATACGCAGTATTTT
CASSAAPGLRTDTQYF
>TRBJ2-3|TRBD2|.|TRBV19
TGTGCCAGTAGTGGGAGGGGAGATACGCAGTATTTT
CASSGRGDTQYF
>TRBJ1-5|.|.|TRBV24-1
TGTGCCACCAGTGAGGGGGGGCAGGGGTGGGCCAATCAGCCCCAGCATTTT
CATSEGGQGWANQPQHF
>TRBJ1-1|.|.|TRBV28
TGTGCCAGCAGTTTGCAGGGGATGAACACTGAAGCTTTCTTT
CASSLQGMNTEAFF
>TRBJ1-4|TRBD1|once|TRBV7-9
TGTGCCAGCAGCTCAGAAGGGGGCACTAATGAAAAACTGTTTTTT
CASSSEGGTNEKLFF
>TRBJ2-7|.|.|TRBV5-6
TGTGCCAGCAGCGAATGGGGGAGGTACGAGCAGTACTTC
CASSEWGRYEQYF
>TRBJ1-1|.|.|TRBV2
TGTGCCAGCAGTGTGAACCGGTTCATGAACACTGAAGCTTTCTTT
CASSVNRFMNTEAFF